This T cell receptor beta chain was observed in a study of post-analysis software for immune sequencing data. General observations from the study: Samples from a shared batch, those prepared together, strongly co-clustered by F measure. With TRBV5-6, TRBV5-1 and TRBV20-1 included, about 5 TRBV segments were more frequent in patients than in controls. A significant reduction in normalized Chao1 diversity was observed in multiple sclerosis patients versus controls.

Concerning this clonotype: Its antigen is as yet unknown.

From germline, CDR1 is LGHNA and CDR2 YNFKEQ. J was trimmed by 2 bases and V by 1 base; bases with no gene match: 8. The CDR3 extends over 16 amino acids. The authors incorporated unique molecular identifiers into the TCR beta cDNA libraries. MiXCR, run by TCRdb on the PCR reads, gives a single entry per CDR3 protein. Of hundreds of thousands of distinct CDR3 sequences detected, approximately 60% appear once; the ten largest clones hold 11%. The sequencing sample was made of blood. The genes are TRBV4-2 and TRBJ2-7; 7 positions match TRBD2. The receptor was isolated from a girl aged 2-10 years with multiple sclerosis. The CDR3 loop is CASSQGGGSGTYEQYF. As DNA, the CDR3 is TGTGCCAGCAGCCAAGGTGGCGGGAGCGGGACCTACGAGCAGTACTTC.